These T cell receptor beta chains were read from a single sample in a study of blood T cell repertoires in COVID-19. Data came from immunoSEQ multiplex PCR; TCRdb stores just in-frame clones and leaves some out. Seen here are about 98,000 clones, 70% to 90% observed once, and the top ten hold about a tenth. The sequencing sample was made of peripheral blood. The source is a man in his forties or fifties with active or convalescent COVID-19. The CDR3 runs from the conserved cysteine through the conserved F or W. Fields, in order: CDR3 length, J gene, D gene, clone size, V gene, CDR3 protein, CDR3 DNA. A D gene is named only where the DNA matches it firmly. Only some rows state a clone size, as once, few, many or a class for expanded clones.

CDR3 length: 12
J gene: TRBJ2-7
D gene: TRBD1
clone size: NA
V gene: TRBV6-6
CDR3 protein: CASSGDRGKQYF
CDR3 DNA: TGTGCCAGCAGTGGAGACAGGGGCAAGCAGTACTTC

CDR3 length: 14
J gene: TRBJ1-6
D gene: NA
clone size: once
V gene: TRBV25-1
CDR3 protein: CASSAAGQPSPLHF
CDR3 DNA: TGTGCCAGCAGTGCGGCAGGACAGCCTTCACCCCTCCACTTT

CDR3 length: 16
J gene: TRBJ1-1
D gene: NA
clone size: NA
V gene: TRBV5-5
CDR3 protein: CASIPSGGLVNTEAFF
CDR3 DNA: TGTGCCAGCATCCCGTCCGGGGGTCTCGTGAACACTGAAGCTTTCTTT

CDR3 length: 14
J gene: TRBJ2-2
D gene: TRBD1
clone size: once
V gene: TRBV5-1
CDR3 protein: CASRGQGDTGELFF
CDR3 DNA: TGCGCCAGCAGGGGACAGGGGGACACCGGGGAGCTGTTTTTT

CDR3 length: 17
J gene: TRBJ2-4
D gene: NA
clone size: NA
V gene: TRBV4-3
CDR3 protein: CASSQDEGGAAKNIQYF
CDR3 DNA: TGCGCCAGCAGCCAAGATGAAGGGGGGGCGGCCAAAAACATTCAGTACTTC

CDR3 length: 13
J gene: TRBJ1-1
D gene: NA
clone size: once
V gene: TRBV7-2
CDR3 protein: CASSLRGNTEAFF
CDR3 DNA: TGTGCCAGCAGCTTACGAGGGAACACTGAAGCTTTCTTT

CDR3 length: 16
J gene: TRBJ2-5
D gene: TRBD2
clone size: NA
V gene: TRBV5-4
CDR3 protein: CASSSGTSGGEETQYF
CDR3 DNA: TGTGCCAGCAGCTCGGGGACTAGCGGGGGGGAAGAGACCCAGTACTTC

CDR3 length: 14
J gene: TRBJ1-2
D gene: NA
clone size: NA
V gene: TRBV5-4
CDR3 protein: CASSLPGANYGYTF
CDR3 DNA: TGTGCCAGCAGCTTGCCGGGAGCTAACTATGGCTACACCTTC

CDR3 length: 14
J gene: TRBJ1-1
D gene: NA
clone size: few
V gene: TRBV18
CDR3 protein: CASSPVTGRVEAFF
CDR3 DNA: TGTGCCAGCTCACCAGTAACAGGGAGGGTTGAAGCTTTCTTT

CDR3 length: 16
J gene: TRBJ2-2
D gene: NA
clone size: NA
V gene: TRBV18
CDR3 protein: CASSPPTAKNTGELFF
CDR3 DNA: TGTGCCAGCTCACCACCGACAGCGAAGAACACCGGGGAGCTGTTTTTT